These 30 T cell receptor beta chains originate from one sample sequenced in a study of blood T cell repertoires in COVID-19. Sequenced by immunoSEQ multiplex PCR; TCRdb stores in-frame clones only, minus some. The sample carries about 220,000 clones, 75% to 90% recorded once. The sample consisted of peripheral blood. The receptors were sampled from a man aged 40-50 years with acute or convalescent COVID-19.

This clone came up once. The CDR3 coding sequence is TGTGCCAGCAGTGACGACAGCCCTGTCGCTGAAGCTTTCTTT. Amino acids: CASSDDSPVAEAFF. This rearrangement joins TRBV2 to TRBJ1-1; perhaps TRBD1 as D (5 bases). The length of the CDR3 is 14 residues. The germline V and J ends were trimmed by 3 bases and 6 bases, with 14 bases remaining between them. Germline V lookup: CDR1 SNHLY, CDR2 FYNNEI.

The V call is TRBV6-5, the J call TRBJ1-1, with D possibly being TRBD1 (5 bases). Germline V gene lookup returns CDR1 MNHEY and CDR2 SVGAGI. The CDR3 extends over 13 amino acids. V was pared by 4 bases and J by 2 bases, with 8 bases between. CDR3 loop: CASSWTFNTEAFF. CDR3 nucleotide sequence: TGTGCCAGCAGTTGGACATTCAACACTGAAGCTTTCTTT.

This rearrangement joins TRBV3-1 (or the pseudogene TRBV3-2) to TRBJ2-3, with 8 bases matching TRBD1. V dropped 5 bases and J dropped 7; count of bases not matched to a gene: 11. CDR3 length: 15 residues. Per germline, CDR1 LGHDT and CDR2 YNNKEL (reference sequence). The CDR3 bases are TGTGCCAGCAGCGCTCCCGGGACAGGACTTTATACGCAGTATTTT. Protein sequence: CASSAPGTGLYTQYF.

Of note for this clone: One junction end disagrees with the germline gene, perhaps due to a read error. The chain uses TRBV28 and TRBJ1-2, with 9 bases lining up with TRBD1. CDR1 is MDHEN, CDR2 SYDVKM, per germline. The CDR3 spans 13 residues. The CDR3 nucleotides read TGTGCCAGCAGTTCCAGGACAGGGGACAGGGCTTCCTTC. Its protein product is CASSSRTGDRASF.

DNA for the CDR3: TGTGCCATCTCAATGAAGGAGTTGATTCCGGGACAGGGGGCGTGGGGCAATCAGCCCCAGCATTTT. It encodes CAISMKELIPGQGAWGNQPQHF. The rearrangement links TRBV10-3 to TRBJ1-5, with TRBD1 matching 12 bases. The germline V gene has CDR1 ENHRY and CDR2 SYGVKD. There are 22 residues in the CDR3. Trimming at V came to 8 bases and at J to 2 bases, leaving 25 bases not matched to a gene.

The J gene is TRBJ2-1, the V gene TRBV10-1, with D perhaps TRBD2 (6 bases). Trimming left V 10 bases short and J 8 bases short, with 24 bases between. Germline assignment: CDR1 WNHNN and CDR2 SYGVQD (reference sequence). This CDR3 is 15 amino acids long. In nucleotides, the CDR3 is TGCGCCACCACATTTAGGGGACTGTGGCGCCATGAGCAGTTCTTC. It specifies CATTFRGLWRHEQFF.

This clone was observed once. Here the CDR3 DNA reads TGTGCCAGCAGTTTAGGGCTAGCTCTGCGATCCGGGGAGCTGTTTTTT. As protein: CASSLGLALRSGELFF. J is TRBJ2-2 and V is TRBV27, with D possibly matching TRBD2 (5 bases). CDR1 is MNHEY, CDR2 SMNVEV, per germline (reference sequence). The CDR3 is 16 amino acids. Trimming removed 2 bases at V and 6 bases at J, with 16 bases between.

In DNA, the CDR3 is TGTGCCAGCAGCTTGGTTCAGGGGTATGAAAAACTGTTTTTT. This codes for CASSLVQGYEKLFF. The chain links TRBV5-5 to TRBJ1-4; weak D call: TRBD1 (6 bases). This CDR3 is built from 14 residues. The germline V gene has CDR1 SGHKS and CDR2 YYEKEE (reference sequence). V was cut by 0 bases and J by 6 bases, with 9 bases left in between.

The chain carries TRBV7-7 and TRBJ2-1; D is possibly TRBD1 (5 bases). Germline V lookup: CDR1 SSHAT, CDR2 FNYEAQ (reference sequence). Trimming removed 1 base from V and 7 bases from J, with 11 bases in between. This CDR3 contains 14 residues. DNA for the CDR3: TGTGCCAGCAGCTTAGGACAGCCAGGGAATGAGCAGTTCTTC. Amino acids: CASSLGQPGNEQFF.

The V call is TRBV28, the J call TRBJ2-7; D may be TRBD2 (5 bases). V lost 1 base and J 7 bases, leaving 8 bases between the germline ends. The CDR3 is made up of 12 amino acids. Germline V gene sequence: CDR1 MDHEN, CDR2 SYDVKM. This CDR3 reads CASSLLTGEQYF. The CDR3 region has the DNA TGTGCCAGCAGTTTATTGACGGGGGAGCAGTACTTC.

The V gene is TRBV27, the J gene TRBJ2-2, with 7 bases lining up with TRBD1. Germline CDR1 and CDR2: MNHEY and SMNVEV (reference sequence). Unmatched junction bases numbered 3, after V lost 3 bases and J lost 2 bases. This CDR3 is 15 amino acids long. This CDR3 reads CASSFGTENTGELFF. Written as DNA, the CDR3 is TGTGCCAGCAGTTTCGGGACAGAAAACACCGGGGAGCTGTTTTTT.

The chain couples TRBV19 to TRBJ1-2; D call uncertain. The CDR3 has 13 amino acids. V lost 7 bases to trimming and J lost 5 bases, with 14 bases between them. Germline V gene sequence: CDR1 LNHDA, CDR2 SQIVND (reference sequence). The CDR3: CASTPGLAYGYTF. CDR3 bases: TGTGCCAGTACTCCGGGGTTGGCTTATGGCTACACCTTC.

The rearrangement uses TRBV28 and TRBJ2-1; 13 positions match TRBD2. The junction had 3 bases not matched to a gene; V was cut back by 6 bases and J by 4 bases. The germline gives CDR1 MDHEN, CDR2 SYDVKM. This CDR3 is 15 amino acids long. CDR3 coding DNA: TGTGCCAGCAGCCGGACTAGCGGGAGATACAATGAGCAGTTCTTC. Translated, it gives CASSRTSGRYNEQFF.

This clone was observed a single time. CDR3 sequence: CASSQGAGSSYEQYF. The CDR3 DNA is TGCGCCAGCAGCCAAGGCGCGGGGTCCTCCTACGAGCAGTACTTC. This chain links TRBV4-1 with TRBJ2-7, with TRBD2 as a possible D gene (6 bases). CDR1 and CDR2 from the germline V gene are MGHRA and YSYEKL. CDR3 length: 15 residues. Trimming took 1 base from V and 0 from J, leaving 10 bases between them.

The chain recombines TRBV28 with TRBJ2-6; TRBD1 aligns across 12 bases. The CDR3 length is 18 residues. Germline CDR1 is MDHEN and CDR2 is SYDVKM. Losses at the gene ends were 4 bases for V and 2 bases for J; bases not matched to a gene: 6. The CDR3 protein is CASSSAGQGAPGANVLTF. The CDR3 nucleotides are TGTGCCAGCAGTTCTGCGGGACAGGGGGCGCCTGGGGCCAACGTCCTGACTTTC.

The V and J genes are TRBV9 and TRBJ2-3; D remains ambiguous. The CDR3 is made up of 17 amino acids. V was clipped by 1 base and J by 3 bases, with 18 bases between them. CDR1 and CDR2 (germline): SGDLS, YYNGEE. In DNA, the CDR3 is TGTGCCAGCAGCGTACAAGGAGAGAGACCCTTGACAGATACGCAGTATTTT. It codes for CASSVQGERPLTDTQYF.

The chain is built from TRBV3-1 (or the pseudogene TRBV3-2) and TRBJ2-3; D unclear. This CDR3 has 15 residues. The germline CDR1 and CDR2 sequences are LGHDT and YNNKEL (reference sequence). Trimming took 0 bases from V and 2 from J, leaving 9 bases between them. The CDR3, as DNA: TGTGCCAGCAGCCAAGATCGAAGCTACACAGATACGCAGTATTTT. This sequence encodes CASSQDRSYTDTQYF.

This chain joins TRBV6-1 and TRBJ2-3; D may be TRBD2 (6 bases). CDR1 is MNHNS, CDR2 SASEGT, per germline. The V gene lost 0 bases and the J gene lost 1 base, with 8 bases spanning the gap. This CDR3 is built from 15 residues. The CDR3, as DNA: TGTGCCAGCAGTGAAGCGTGGGGGGGCACAGATACGCAGTATTTT. Its translation is CASSEAWGGTDTQYF.

The V gene is TRBV24-1, the J gene TRBJ1-1; tentatively, D is TRBD1 (6 bases). The CDR3 consists of 15 residues. In germline, CDR1 is KGHDR, CDR2 SFDVKD. Trimming took off 8 bases at V and 1 base at J, with 16 bases between the two ends. CDR3 nucleotide sequence: TGTGCCACCACACACTCCAGGGGTGCGAACACTGAAGCTTTCTTT. It encodes CATTHSRGANTEAFF.

This clone has a single count. The V gene is TRBV6-5, the J gene TRBJ1-2, with 8 bases identical to TRBD1. Per the germline V gene, CDR1 is MNHEY and CDR2 is SVGAGI. The CDR3 has 14 amino acids. The V segment lost 7 bases and the J segment 4 bases; nucleotides outside the gene matches: 8. CDR3 amino acids: CASTTDRAFYGYTF. DNA for the CDR3: TGTGCCAGCACCACGGACAGGGCCTTCTATGGCTACACCTTC.

This clone appeared a single time. V gene TRBV19 combines with J gene TRBJ1-2; TRBD1 matches at 7 bases. V trimming: 7 bases; J trimming: 6 bases; junction bases outside the gene matches: 17. The CDR3 is made up of 16 amino acids. From germline, CDR1 is LNHDA and CDR2 SQIVND (reference sequence). The CDR3, as DNA: TGTGCCAGTACCCCGGACAGGTACGGTAGCTATAATGGCTACACCTTC. Translated, it gives CASTPDRYGSYNGYTF.

The rearrangement links TRBV3-1 (or the pseudogene TRBV3-2) to TRBJ1-3; D not certain. The ends were cut back, 1 base at V and 8 bases at J, with 15 bases in the middle. The germline CDR1 and CDR2 sequences are LGHDT and YNNKEL (reference sequence). CDR3 length: 15 residues. CDR3 loop: CASSQAWVPGDTIYF. The CDR3, as DNA: TGTGCCAGCAGCCAAGCCTGGGTGCCCGGGGACACCATATATTTT.

The chain joins TRBV11-2 to TRBJ1-1, with 11 positions matching TRBD1. The V gene's germline CDR1 is SGHAT and CDR2 FQNNGV. CDR3 length equals 14 residues. The trim removed 5 bases at V and 6 bases at J, leaving 5 bases unmatched. The DNA of the CDR3 is TGTGCCAGCAGCCGCGGACAGGGGGCATCTGAAGCTTTCTTT. Protein product: CASSRGQGASEAFF.

The gene calls are TRBV28 and TRBJ2-5; the match to TRBD2 covers 8 bases. The CDR3 sequence is 14 residues long. The J segment lost 1 base and the V segment lost 10 bases, leaving 8 bases of the junction unmatched. Looked up from germline, CDR1 is MDHEN and CDR2 is SYDVKM. CDR3 in amino acids: CAIIGGGSQETQYF. The CDR3 DNA sequence: TGTGCCATCATCGGCGGGGGGTCCCAAGAGACCCAGTACTTC.

The genes are TRBV24-1 and TRBJ1-5; 9 bases are a match to TRBD1. The trim removed 4 bases at V and 3 bases at J, leaving 6 bases unmatched. Germline CDR1 is KGHDR and CDR2 is SFDVKD. This CDR3 contains 16 residues. CDR3 loop: CATSDLRDRVNQPQHF. The CDR3 DNA reads TGTGCCACCAGTGACCTCCGGGACAGGGTCAATCAGCCCCAGCATTTT.

The chain uses TRBV29-1 and TRBJ1-2, with 9 bases lining up with TRBD1. The germline gives CDR1 SQVTM, CDR2 ANQGSEA. The CDR3 covers 12 residues. V was pared by 7 bases and J by 8 bases, with 8 bases of the junction left unmatched. The DNA of the CDR3 is TGCAGCGCCCTGACAGGGGGAGGAGGCTACACCTTC. Its protein is CSALTGGGGYTF.

The chain links TRBV27 to TRBJ2-4; tentative D call: TRBD1 (6 bases). The ends were cut back, 7 bases at V and 4 bases at J, with 17 bases in the middle. The CDR3 runs 15 residues. Germline CDR1 reads MNHEY; CDR2 reads SMNVEV (reference sequence). The DNA for the CDR3 is TGTGCCAGCACCTTGATTGACAGGACAAAAAACATTCAGTACTTC. Translated: CASTLIDRTKNIQYF.

V is TRBV7-8 and J is TRBJ1-6; no reliable D call. Germline assignment: CDR1 SGHVS and CDR2 FQNEAQ. The V and J ends lost 5 bases and 0 bases respectively, with 11 bases between them. This CDR3 spans 16 amino acids. CDR3 sequence reads: CASSPVWSSYNSPLHF. The CDR3 bases are TGTGCCAGCAGCCCCGTCTGGAGCTCCTATAATTCACCCCTCCACTTT.

The chain couples TRBV30 to TRBJ2-1, with TRBD2 as a possible D gene (6 bases). Germline CDR1 and CDR2: GTSNPN and SVGIG (reference sequence). V was cut by 1 base and J by 2 bases, with 12 bases left in between. There are 15 residues in the CDR3. Written as DNA, the CDR3 is TGTGCCTGGAGTGAAGGCGGGGAAACCTACAATGAGCAGTTCTTC. Its protein product is CAWSEGGETYNEQFF.

This clone was seen a few times. V is TRBV4-1 and J is TRBJ2-7; the D is unclear. Germline V gene lookup returns CDR1 MGHRA and CDR2 YSYEKL. The CDR3 sequence is 17 residues long. Trimming removed 3 bases from V and 2 bases from J, with 20 bases in between. CDR3 nucleotides: TGCGCCAGCAGCCAGCTAAACTTCGCACTCACAGCCTACGAGCAGTACTTC. It translates to CASSQLNFALTAYEQYF.